The 14 T cell receptor beta chains listed next were all sequenced from one sample in a study of T cell responses to AZD1222 COVID-19 vaccine. Clones were sequenced by immunoSEQ multiplex PCR, and TCRdb holds only the in-frame ones, with some missing. The sample carries 150,000 to 250,000 clones, around 93% recorded once. Sequenced material: peripheral blood, taken 28 days after the second AZD1222 dose. These receptors came from an adult who received the AZD1222 COVID-19 vaccine.

The V gene is TRBV27, the J gene TRBJ1-2, with 8 bases that match TRBD1. J gave up 8 bases and V 3 bases, and 8 bases lay outside the gene matches. Germline CDR1 and CDR2: MNHEY and SMNVEV (reference sequence). The CDR3 consists of 14 residues. CDR3 sequence: CASSFRQGLGGYTF. The CDR3 DNA reads as TGTGCCAGCAGTTTCAGACAGGGGTTGGGGGGCTACACCTTC.

The chain is built from TRBV5-6 and TRBJ2-5; no reliable D call. CDR1 and CDR2 from the germline V gene are SGHDT and YYEEEE. This CDR3 has 13 residues. The germline V and J ends were trimmed by 2 bases and 3 bases, with 8 bases remaining between them. The DNA for the CDR3 is TGTGCCAGCAGCTTCTCCCTTAAAGAGACCCAGTACTTC. As protein: CASSFSLKETQYF.

This clone was recorded a few times. The V call is TRBV6-6, the J call TRBJ1-2; D gene uncertain. This CDR3 has 15 residues. Trimming stripped 0 bases from V and 5 bases from J, with 13 bases between. Germline assignment: CDR1 MNHNY and CDR2 SVGAGI (reference sequence). CDR3 sequence: CASSYSNPAQYGYTF. The CDR3 DNA is TGTGCCAGCAGTTACTCGAATCCAGCCCAATATGGCTACACCTTC.

This chain connects TRBV6-4 to TRBJ1-5; D uncertain. Germline CDR1 MRHNA, CDR2 SNTAGT. Trimming left V 2 bases short and J 1 base short, with 6 bases between. CDR3 length: 14 residues. DNA for the CDR3: TGTGCCAGCAGTGACGGTGACAGCAATCAGCCCCAGCATTTT. Amino acid sequence: CASSDGDSNQPQHF.

V usage is TRBV6-5 and J usage is TRBJ1-2; perhaps TRBD1 as D (6 bases). Between the trimmed V and J ends, which lost 5 bases and 4 bases, there was a span of 14 bases. This CDR3 is built from 14 residues. CDR1 is MNHEY, CDR2 SVGAGI, per germline. This CDR3 reads CASSTRSGVYGYTF. CDR3 coding DNA: TGTGCCAGCAGTACCCGATCAGGGGTCTATGGCTACACCTTC.

The chain has TRBV9 and TRBJ1-1; D gene unclear. Trimming removed 0 bases from V and 0 bases from J, with 6 bases in between. Germline V gene sequence: CDR1 SGDLS, CDR2 YYNGEE. The CDR3 is made up of 14 amino acids. The CDR3 DNA sequence: TGTGCCAGCAGCGTAGCGATGATGAACACTGAAGCTTTCTTT. As protein: CASSVAMMNTEAFF. The full variable domain, in which reference TRBV9 and TRBJ1-1 provide the parts outside the CDR3, is DSGVTQTPKHLITATGQRVTLRCSPRSGDLSVYWYQQSLDQGLQFLIQYYNGEERAKGNILERFSAQQFPDLHSELNLSSLELGDSALYFCASSVAMMNTEAFFGQGTRLTVV.

The chain carries TRBV29-1 and TRBJ2-6; D is possibly TRBD1 or TRBD2 (5 bases each). CDR3 length: 17 residues. CDR1 SQVTM and CDR2 ANQGSEA come from the germline V gene. Trimming cost V 6 bases and J 0 bases, with 18 bases left between them. Here the CDR3 reads CSVRPWDVSSGANVLTF. CDR3 DNA: TGCAGCGTCCGTCCCTGGGACGTGAGCTCTGGGGCCAACGTCCTGACTTTC.

The V and J genes are TRBV5-8 and TRBJ1-1; 7 positions agree with TRBD1. After removal of 5 bases from V and 1 base from J, the junction contained 5 bases not matched to a gene. Germline V gives CDR1 SGHTS, CDR2 YDEGEE. The CDR3 consists of 14 residues. The CDR3 loop reads CASSKGARNTEAFF. The CDR3 DNA reads as TGTGCCAGCAGTAAGGGGGCGCGGAACACTGAAGCTTTCTTT.

This clone was counted a single time. J is TRBJ1-5 and V is TRBV4-1; D remains unclear. The germline V gene has CDR1 MGHRA and CDR2 YSYEKL. The CDR3 covers 16 residues. V lost 4 bases, J lost 0 bases, and 13 bases lay in between. The CDR3 protein is CASSLRTDLSNQPQHF. In DNA, the CDR3 is TGCGCCAGCAGCCTGCGGACGGACCTTAGCAATCAGCCCCAGCATTTT.

The J gene is TRBJ2-1, the V gene TRBV7-9, with a possible D match to TRBD1 (5 bases). The CDR3 spans 12 residues. Deletions cut 4 bases from V and 4 bases from J, with 5 bases between. In germline, CDR1 is SEHNR, CDR2 FQNEAQ (reference sequence). The CDR3 here is CASSSGYNEQFF. CDR3 nucleotide sequence: TGTGCCAGCAGCTCAGGGTACAATGAGCAGTTCTTC.

The rearrangement uses TRBV19 and TRBJ2-1; a possible D gene is TRBD1 (6 bases). In germline, CDR1 is LNHDA, CDR2 SQIVND (reference sequence). The CDR3 extends over 14 amino acids. The V end lost 7 bases, the J end lost 8 bases, and 18 bases lay between the germline ends. CDR3 amino acids: CASTPAPRGYEQFF. The CDR3 coding sequence is TGTGCCAGTACCCCGGCGCCCAGGGGATATGAGCAGTTCTTC.

The gene calls are TRBV28 and TRBJ2-7; 8 nucleotides match TRBD1. Germline V lookup: CDR1 MDHEN, CDR2 SYDVKM. The V segment lost 6 bases and the J segment 6 bases; nucleotides outside the gene matches: 13. There are 15 residues in the CDR3. The CDR3 sequence: CASRHGGLTGVEQYF. CDR3 bases: TGTGCCAGCAGGCATGGAGGGTTGACAGGGGTCGAGCAGTACTTC.

The chain joins TRBV6-2 or TRBV6-3 to TRBJ1-2, with a weak D call TRBD1 (6 bases). Germline CDR1 is MNHEY and CDR2 is SVGEGT. The CDR3 has 14 amino acids. The V gene lost 2 bases and the J gene lost 3 bases, with 10 bases spanning the gap. CDR3 sequence reads: CASSYQGGDYGYTF. DNA for the CDR3: TGTGCCAGCAGTTACCAAGGGGGAGACTATGGCTACACCTTC.

CDR3: CASSFRDRGEEKLFF. In nucleotides, the CDR3 is TGTGCCAGCAGTTTCCGGGACAGGGGGGAAGAAAAACTGTTTTTT. This chain links TRBV6-5 with TRBJ1-4, with 11 positions matching TRBD1. After removal of 4 bases from V and 8 bases from J, the junction contained 6 bases not matched to a gene. CDR1 and CDR2 (germline): MNHEY, SVGAGI. The CDR3 has 15 amino acids.